This T cell receptor beta chain was sequenced in a study of T cells in Graves' hyperthyroidism and ophthalmopathy. About the research overall: Prior to any treatment, at the point of initial diagnosis, peripheral blood was collected.

The study based diagnoses on clinical symptoms, serum thyroxine and TRAb, thyroid ultrasound and orbital computed tomography. This clonotype showed up many times. Amplification targeted TCR beta CDR3 regions from RNA transcripts. Primed by the HTBI set, a first-round RT-PCR was run on the TCR CDR3. Using its own MiXCR run on the multiplex PCR reads, TCRdb lists one record per CDR3 protein. The top ten clones hold 2.5% to 4% of a sample with around 600,000 distinct CDR3 sequences, roughly 16% of them seen once. The origin of this receptor is a woman aged 35 to 49 with Graves' ophthalmopathy. Sequencing used blood.

The CDR3 loop is CASSQLEETQYF. The DNA for the CDR3 is TGTGCCAGCAGCCAACTTGAAGAGACCCAGTACTTC. The V and J genes are TRBV3-1 and TRBJ2-5, with D unresolved. The CDR3 runs to 12 residues. In germline, CDR1 is LGHDT, CDR2 YNNKEL (reference sequence). Trimming stripped 2 bases from V and 3 bases from J, with 4 bases between.